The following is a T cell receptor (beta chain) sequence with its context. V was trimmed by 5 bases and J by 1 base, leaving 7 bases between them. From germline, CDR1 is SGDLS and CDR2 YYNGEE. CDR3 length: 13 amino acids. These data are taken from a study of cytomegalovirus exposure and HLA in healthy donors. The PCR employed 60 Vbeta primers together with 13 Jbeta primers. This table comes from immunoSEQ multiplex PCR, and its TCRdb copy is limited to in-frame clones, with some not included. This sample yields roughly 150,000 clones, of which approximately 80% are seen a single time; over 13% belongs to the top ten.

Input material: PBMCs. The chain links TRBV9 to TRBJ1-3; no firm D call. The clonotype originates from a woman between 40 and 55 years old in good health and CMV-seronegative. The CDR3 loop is CASRGRSGNTIYF. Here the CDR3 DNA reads TGTGCCAGCAGGGGGAGGTCTGGAAACACCATATATTTT.